The present T cell receptor (beta chain) was sequenced within a study of shared clonotypes between healthy human individuals. General study findings and limits: Naive subsets tended to show greater estimated richness than memory subsets.

Per the germline V gene, CDR1 is KGHSH and CDR2 is LQKENI. Trimming took 8 bases from V and 0 from J, leaving 10 bases between them. The length of the CDR3 is 13 residues. TCRdb keeps only in-frame clones here, not all; method: immunoSEQ multiplex PCR. The table shows some 2 million clones, with around 95% occurring only once. Note on this clone: Its antigen is unknown.

Input material: naive CD4+ T cells sorted from blood. Noted subset: CD45RA+ positively selected. The receptor comes from a man in his late teens or twenties in good health. The V call is TRBV18, the J call TRBJ2-5; D is ambiguous. The CDR3 DNA reads TGTGCCAGCACCTTTGGACACCAAGAGACCCAGTACTTC. Translating gives CASTFGHQETQYF.